This T cell receptor (beta chain) was profiled in a study of CD8 T cell repertoires and HIV-1 epitope variants. About the study: Twenty-five autologous and known Gag and Nef epitope variant peptides each stimulated T cells separately. Control wells had CMV/EBV/flu peptides, negative Ebola AY9, or no peptide.

This table comes from immunoSEQ multiplex PCR, and its TCRdb copy is limited to in-frame clones, with some not included. The sample holds some 100,000 clones; roughly four fifths are singletons and the top ten take about 26%. The sequencing input was uncultured baseline CD8+ T cells from peripheral blood mononuclear cells (PBMCs). The receptor was isolated from a male donor with HIV.

CDR3 bases: TGTGCCAGCAGTACATACAGGGGCTCGAACACTGAAGCTTTCTTT. Protein: CASSTYRGSNTEAFF. V usage is TRBV27 and J usage is TRBJ1-1, with 7 bases aligning to TRBD1. The germline gives CDR1 MNHEY, CDR2 SMNVEV (reference sequence). This CDR3 has 15 residues. The trim removed 5 bases at V and 1 base at J, leaving 7 bases unmatched.